These 16 T cell receptor beta chains share one sample of origin, sequenced in a study of cytotoxic CD8 clonotypes in ibrutinib-treated CLL. Generated by immunoSEQ multiplex PCR, the TCRdb table keeps only in-frame clones and is missing some. In the table there are 130,000 or so clones, 77% of which are singletons. Specimen: PBMCs, collected after 12 months of ibrutinib treatment. All receptors come from a human donor with chronic lymphocytic leukemia.

The chain couples TRBV27 to TRBJ2-5; 14 nucleotides align to TRBD2. V shed 6 bases and J 5 bases; nucleotides not matched to a gene: 5. The CDR3 spans 15 residues. The V gene's germline CDR1 is MNHEY and CDR2 SMNVEV (reference sequence). The CDR3 bases are TGTGCCAGCAGGGTCGGGACTAGCGGGAGTGAGACCCAGTACTTC. It encodes CASRVGTSGSETQYF.

Ten or more counts support this clone. The chain joins TRBV5-1 to TRBJ1-5, with D uncertain. The V gene's germline CDR1 is SGHRS and CDR2 YFSETQ. V shed 0 bases and J shed 4 bases, with 8 bases lying between them. The CDR3 extends over 14 amino acids. The CDR3 nucleotides are TGCGCCAGCAGCTTGGATGCAGGAAATCAGCCCCAGCATTTT. Protein: CASSLDAGNQPQHF.

V and J are TRBV6-1 and TRBJ1-4; 7 positions match TRBD1. Germline-derived CDR1 and CDR2 are MNHNS and SASEGT. J was trimmed by 6 bases and V by 6 bases; bases with no gene match: 4. This CDR3 spans 13 amino acids. CDR3 in DNA: TGTGCCAGCAGGAGGGACAGTTATGAAAAACTGTTTTTT. The encoded protein is CASRRDSYEKLFF.

The chain has TRBV5-1 and TRBJ2-3; the D gene is possibly TRBD1 (6 bases). Germline V CDR1 and CDR2: SGHRS, YFSETQ. The CDR3 runs to 15 residues. Trimming shortened V by 2 bases and J by 3 bases, and 13 bases separated the two germline ends. CDR3 in amino acids: CASSLQGDRTDTQYF. CDR3 DNA sequence: TGCGCCAGCAGCTTACAGGGAGACAGAACAGATACGCAGTATTTT.

The chain combines TRBV6-5 with TRBJ2-7; 7 bases agree with TRBD2. The CDR3 contains 16 residues. V gave up 1 base and J gave up 5 bases; unmatched junction bases: 11. The germline V gene encodes CDR1 MNHEY and CDR2 SVGAGI. CDR3 residues: CASSYWVGEGLHEQYF. CDR3 in DNA: TGTGCCAGCAGTTACTGGGTGGGGGAGGGGCTCCACGAGCAGTACTTC.

The chain is built from TRBV5-4 and TRBJ2-3, with D possibly being TRBD2 (5 bases). V lost 4 bases to trimming and J lost 3 bases, with 15 bases between them. Per the germline V gene, CDR1 is SGHNT and CDR2 is YYREEE (reference sequence). CDR3 size: 15 residues. The DNA for the CDR3 is TGTGCCAGCAGCAAACCGGGAACCCATACAGATACGCAGTATTTT. Residues: CASSKPGTHTDTQYF.

This chain connects TRBV28 to TRBJ1-4; 7 bases map to TRBD1. The CDR3 has 16 residues. J was trimmed by 2 bases and V by 2 bases; bases with no gene match: 5. Germline V lookup: CDR1 MDHEN, CDR2 SYDVKM. CDR3 sequence: CASSLPTGWTNEKLFF. CDR3 sequence (DNA): TGTGCCAGCAGTTTACCGACAGGGTGGACTAATGAAAAACTGTTTTTT.

This clone was seen more than once but under ten times. The rearrangement joins TRBV30 to TRBJ1-1; no clear D. Germline CDR1 GTSNPN, CDR2 SVGIG (reference sequence). The CDR3 runs to 14 residues. The V and J ends lost 4 bases and 3 bases respectively, with 15 bases between them. The CDR3 DNA follows: TGTGCCTGGAAATGGGTTAGTTCGGACACTGAAGCTTTCTTT. The encoded protein is CAWKWVSSDTEAFF.

This rearrangement joins TRBV27 to TRBJ2-7; 10 bases map to TRBD1. Germline V gene sequence: CDR1 MNHEY, CDR2 SMNVEV (reference sequence). This CDR3 has 13 residues. V trimming: 5 bases; J trimming: 5 bases; junction bases outside the gene matches: 3. The CDR3 coding sequence is TGTGCCAGCAGTGGGACAGGGGAGGACGAGCAGTACTTC. As protein: CASSGTGEDEQYF.

This chain connects TRBV28 to TRBJ2-7, with 7 bases lining up with TRBD1. CDR3 length: 15 amino acids. The germline V gene encodes CDR1 MDHEN and CDR2 SYDVKM. Germline trimming cut 5 bases from V and 3 bases from J; bases unmatched to any gene: 10. The CDR3 region is CASSQSGTVDYEQYF. The CDR3 nucleotides are TGTGCCAGCAGTCAATCCGGGACAGTGGACTACGAGCAGTACTTC. Together with reference TRBV28 and TRBJ2-7, the CDR3 gives the full variable domain: DVKVTQSSRYLVKRTGEKVFLECVQDMDHENMFWYRQDPGLGLRLIYFSYDVKMKEKGDIPEGYSVSREKKERFSLILESASTNQTSMYLCASSQSGTVDYEQYFGPGTRLTVT.

The chain combines TRBV6-5 with TRBJ2-7; D ambiguous. Germline CDR1 reads MNHEY; CDR2 reads SVGAGI. V shed 4 bases and J shed 6 bases, with 19 bases lying between them. The CDR3 is 15 residues long. CDR3: CASSSVSSLISEQYF. CDR3 sequence (DNA): TGTGCCAGCAGTTCCGTCAGTTCCCTGATCAGCGAGCAGTACTTC.

This clone was found once. The CDR3 bases are TGTGCCAGCAGTTTAGTCCCACAGGGAGGATACGAGCAGTACTTC. The encoded protein is CASSLVPQGGYEQYF. The chain carries TRBV28 and TRBJ2-7; the D call may be TRBD1 or TRBD2 (6 bases each). V gave up 2 bases and J gave up 4 bases, with 15 bases separating them. The germline gives CDR1 MDHEN, CDR2 SYDVKM. There are 15 residues in the CDR3.

The V gene is TRBV5-4, the J gene TRBJ1-6; no definite D call. V gave up 3 bases and J gave up 0 bases, with 10 bases separating them. CDR3 length: 16 residues. Germline CDR1 is SGHNT and CDR2 is YYREEE (reference sequence). The CDR3: CASSSGKSSYNSPLHF. DNA of the CDR3: TGTGCCAGCAGCTCGGGGAAGAGCTCCTATAATTCACCCCTCCACTTT.

This clone came up a few times. This sequence joins TRBV19 and TRBJ2-5; D remains unclear. This CDR3 contains 14 residues. The V and J ends lost 8 bases and 1 base respectively, with 14 bases between them. The germline gives CDR1 LNHDA, CDR2 SQIVND (reference sequence). As DNA, the CDR3 is TGTGCCAGTTCTAATTGGGGATTCCAAGAGACCCAGTACTTC. Its translation is CASSNWGFQETQYF.

The chain uses TRBV30 and TRBJ1-5; unclear D gene. Germline-derived CDR1 and CDR2 are GTSNPN and SVGIG (reference sequence). Trimming took 0 bases from V and 4 from J, leaving 7 bases between them. There are 13 residues in the CDR3. The CDR3 DNA sequence: TGTGCCTGGAGTGTAGGTGGAAATCAGCCCCAGCATTTT. It is translated as CAWSVGGNQPQHF.

The chain employs TRBV6-1 and TRBJ1-2; D possibly corresponds to TRBD1 (6 bases). The V and J ends lost 7 bases and 3 bases respectively, with 18 bases between them. CDR1 is MNHNS, CDR2 SASEGT, per germline. CDR3 length: 15 residues. The CDR3 protein is CASIKLQGGDYGYTF. CDR3 nucleotide sequence: TGTGCCAGCATTAAATTACAGGGTGGGGACTATGGCTACACCTTC.